Following are 29 T cell receptor beta chains from one sample sequenced in a study of blood T cell repertoires in COVID-19. The table came from immunoSEQ multiplex PCR; TCRdb's copy has only in-frame clones and leaves some out. Counted here are around 95,000 clones, roughly 87% occurring once; the ten biggest clones make up 6.5% to 8%. Sequencing used peripheral blood. The receptor source for this set is a man aged 30 to 39 in a cohort sampled during active COVID-19.

The J gene is TRBJ2-3, the V gene TRBV19; D is unresolved. Germline V gene sequence: CDR1 LNHDA, CDR2 SQIVND (reference sequence). The CDR3 runs 14 residues. The germline V and J ends were trimmed by 2 bases and 0 bases, with 6 bases remaining between them. In nucleotides, the CDR3 is TGTGCCAGTAGTATATCCGGTAGCACAGATACGCAGTATTTT. Translated: CASSISGSTDTQYF.

J is TRBJ1-3 and V is TRBV30; 7 bases agree with TRBD1. In germline, CDR1 is GTSNPN, CDR2 SVGIG (reference sequence). This CDR3 contains 14 residues. The junction had 10 bases not matched to a gene; V was cut back by 4 bases and J by 7 bases. In nucleotides, the CDR3 is TGTGCCTGGATTCCTCGACAGGGTACCAACACCATATATTTT. As protein: CAWIPRQGTNTIYF.

The chain is built from TRBV7-9 and TRBJ2-5; 15 positions match TRBD2. This CDR3 region has 18 residues. Germline V gene lookup returns CDR1 SEHNR and CDR2 FQNEAQ (reference sequence). The trim removed 5 bases at V and 2 bases at J, leaving 9 bases unmatched. CDR3 coding DNA: TGTGCCAGCAGCCTCGGGACTAGCGGGGGGCTGAAACAAGAGACCCAGTACTTC. Residues: CASSLGTSGGLKQETQYF. The complete variable domain, with remaining parts taken from reference TRBV7-9 and TRBJ2-5, reads DTGVSQNPRHKITKRGQNVTFRCDPISEHNRLYWYRQTLGQGPEFLTYFQNEAQLEKSRLLSDRFSAERPKGSFSTLEIQRTEQGDSAMYLCASSLGTSGGLKQETQYFGPGTRLLVL.

This chain joins TRBV4-3 and TRBJ2-7; D might be TRBD2 (6 bases). This CDR3 comprises 13 residues. Germline V gene lookup returns CDR1 LGHNA and CDR2 YSLEER. Deletions cut 4 bases from V and 4 bases from J, with 11 bases between. The CDR3 nucleotides read TGCGCCAGCAGCCCGGGACTCAGGTACGAGCAGTACTTC. Protein product: CASSPGLRYEQYF.

This chain links TRBV30 with TRBJ2-4, with 9 nucleotides matching TRBD2. Trimming cost V 2 bases and J 2 bases; bases outside gene matches: 4. The CDR3 has 15 residues. Germline-derived CDR1 and CDR2 are GTSNPN and SVGIG (reference sequence). CDR3 DNA: TGTGCCTGGAGTAAGGCGGGGGGGCCCAAAAACATTCAGTACTTC. Translating it yields CAWSKAGGPKNIQYF.

V gene TRBV29-1 combines with J gene TRBJ1-4; 7 bases match TRBD1. The germline V gene encodes CDR1 SQVTM and CDR2 ANQGSEA. CDR3 length: 12 amino acids. V lost 4 bases and J lost 7; bases outside the gene matches: 3. The CDR3 nucleotides are TGCAGCGTTGTAACAGGGGCTGAAAAACTGTTTTTT. This sequence encodes CSVVTGAEKLFF.

Details on this clone: One end of the junction does not line up with germline, which may come from a read error. The CDR3 DNA sequence: TGTGCCAGCAGCCAGTCGGTTGGGGCCAGTCGGCTGGAATTC. It is translated as CASSQSVGASRLEF. The rearrangement uses TRBV7-2 and TRBJ2-7; weak D call: TRBD1 (5 bases). CDR1 is SGHTA and CDR2 is FQGNSA in the germline V gene. The CDR3 consists of 14 residues.

On this clone: This sample includes further DNA sequences coding for the same CDR3. This chain joins TRBV7-6 and TRBJ2-2; maybe TRBD1 (6 bases). Trimming pared 5 bases from V and 4 bases from J, leaving 14 bases between. This CDR3 has 15 residues. Germline V gene data show CDR1 as SGHVS and CDR2 as FNYEAQ. Written as DNA, the CDR3 is TGTGCCAGCAGCCCGGGACAAGGAGGCACCGGGGAGCTGTTTTTT. This codes for CASSPGQGGTGELFF.

This clone has just one count. This chain uses TRBV19 with TRBJ2-2; 8 bases agree with TRBD2. CDR1 LNHDA and CDR2 SQIVND come from the germline V gene (reference sequence). This CDR3 is built from 13 residues. J was trimmed by 8 bases and V by 7 bases; bases with no gene match: 6. Written as DNA, the CDR3 is TGTGCCAGTACGGGGGGGCGATTTGGGGAGCTGTTTTTT. Its protein is CASTGGRFGELFF.

This sequence joins TRBV18 and TRBJ1-2; D perhaps matches TRBD1 (6 bases). Germline CDR1 reads KGHSH; CDR2 reads LQKENI. V gave up 2 bases and J gave up 5 bases, with 24 bases separating them. The CDR3 contains 18 residues. This CDR3 is CASSPYQEMGAHDYGYTF. CDR3 bases: TGTGCCAGCTCACCATACCAAGAAATGGGGGCCCACGATTATGGCTACACCTTC. The full variable domain, with the rest looked up from reference TRBV18 and TRBJ1-2, is NAGVMQNPRHLVRRRGQEARLRCSPMKGHSHVYWYRQLPEEGLKFMVYLQKENIIDESGMPKERFSAEFPKEGPSILRIQQVVRGDSAAYFCASSPYQEMGAHDYGYTFGSGTRLTVV.

This clone was detected only once. The CDR3 loop is CASSVSGNPTDTQYF. In DNA, the CDR3 is TGTGCCAGTAGTGTTTCGGGAAACCCGACAGATACGCAGTATTTT. The V call is TRBV19, the J call TRBJ2-3; weak D call: TRBD2 (5 bases). The V and J ends lost 5 bases and 3 bases respectively, with 15 bases between them. Germline V gene data show CDR1 as LNHDA and CDR2 as SQIVND (reference sequence). The CDR3 loop spans 15 amino acids.

The chain links TRBV19 to TRBJ1-5, with 7 bases identical to TRBD1. Germline V gene sequence: CDR1 LNHDA, CDR2 SQIVND (reference sequence). V lost 5 bases to trimming and J lost 4 bases; unmatched junction nucleotides: 8. This CDR3 is built from 15 residues. Here the CDR3 DNA reads TGTGCCAGTAGTTTAGTATGGGGACAGAATCAGCCCCAGCATTTT. Translation: CASSLVWGQNQPQHF. Supplemented by reference TRBV19 and TRBJ1-5, the full variable domain reads DGGITQSPKYLFRKEGQNVTLSCEQNLNHDAMYWYRQDPGQGLRLIYYSQIVNDFQKGDIAEGYSVSREKKESFPLTVTSAQKNPTAFYLCASSLVWGQNQPQHFGDGTRLSIL.

The J gene is TRBJ2-5, the V gene TRBV6-1; 13 bases are a match to TRBD2. This CDR3 spans 21 amino acids. Germline loops: CDR1 MNHNS, CDR2 SASEGT. V lost 0 bases to trimming and J lost 3 bases; unmatched junction nucleotides: 16. CDR3 residues: CASSEAPPGLAGSGKKETQYF. The DNA of the CDR3 is TGTGCCAGCAGTGAAGCGCCGCCGGGACTAGCGGGGTCGGGTAAAAAAGAGACCCAGTACTTC.

The chain joins TRBV11-2 to TRBJ2-7; 9 bases match TRBD2. The ends lost 1 base at V and 0 bases at J; junction bases unmatched: 7. This CDR3 comprises 17 residues. The germline V gene has CDR1 SGHAT and CDR2 FQNNGV. The CDR3, as DNA: TGTGCCAGCAGCTTAGCCCCTAGCGGGATGTCCTCCTACGAGCAGTACTTC. It codes for CASSLAPSGMSSYEQYF.

The genes are TRBV7-9 and TRBJ1-1, with D hard to call. Trimming took 1 base from V and 1 from J, leaving 7 bases between them. Germline-derived CDR1 and CDR2 are SEHNR and FQNEAQ (reference sequence). The CDR3 is 14 amino acids. The CDR3 DNA sequence: TGTGCCAGCAGCTTAGGGCGGGGGAACACTGAAGCTTTCTTT. Translation gives CASSLGRGNTEAFF.

The chain uses TRBV6-6 and TRBJ2-7; D is uncertain. Trimming took off 6 bases at V and 3 bases at J, with 15 bases between the two ends. Germline V CDR1 and CDR2: MNHNY, SVGAGI (reference sequence). This CDR3 has 14 amino acids. The CDR3 is CASSVQELHYEQYF. CDR3 DNA: TGTGCCAGCAGCGTTCAGGAATTACACTACGAGCAGTACTTC.

The V gene is TRBV18, the J gene TRBJ1-2, with 7 bases fitting TRBD1. The CDR3 has 14 amino acids. The J segment lost 4 bases and the V segment lost 0 bases, leaving 2 bases of the junction unmatched. The germline V gene encodes CDR1 KGHSH and CDR2 LQKENI. The CDR3 nucleotides read TGTGCCAGCTCACCACCGACAGGGTCCTATGGCTACACCTTC. Translating gives CASSPPTGSYGYTF.

The chain joins TRBV9 to TRBJ1-2, with a tentative D call TRBD1 (5 bases). The V end lost 0 bases, the J end lost 6 bases, and 12 bases lay between the germline ends. CDR3 length equals 14 residues. CDR1 SGDLS and CDR2 YYNGEE come from the germline V gene. Here the CDR3 DNA reads TGTGCCAGCAGCGTAGTGGGGGGTGCCGATGGCTACACCTTC. Protein: CASSVVGGADGYTF.

The chain carries TRBV12-5 and TRBJ2-5, with 7 bases aligning to TRBD1. Germline V gives CDR1 LGHNT, CDR2 FRNRAP. The CDR3 contains 14 residues. V lost 7 bases, J lost 2 bases, and 7 bases stayed unmatched. CDR3 sequence reads: CASALGTVQETQYF. CDR3 nucleotides: TGTGCTAGTGCCCTCGGGACAGTTCAAGAGACCCAGTACTTC.

CDR3 coding DNA: TGTGCCAGCAGTCCCCCCCTCTCCTACGAGCAGTACTTC. Protein: CASSPPLSYEQYF. The V gene is TRBV12-3 or TRBV12-4, the J gene TRBJ2-7, with D hard to call. With 5 bases removed from V and 0 bases from J, the gap between germline ends came to 8 bases. The CDR3 length is 13 residues.

The chain links TRBV24-1 to TRBJ1-5; D remains unclear. CDR3 length: 13 amino acids. Germline V gene lookup returns CDR1 KGHDR and CDR2 SFDVKD. V lost 10 bases and J lost 3, with 12 bases in between. The CDR3 coding sequence is TGTGCCACAGGCGGAACCCTCAATCAGCCCCAGCATTTT. This codes for CATGGTLNQPQHF.

The chain recombines TRBV5-1 with TRBJ1-1; possibly TRBD1 for D (6 bases). This CDR3 is built from 15 residues. Per germline, CDR1 SGHRS and CDR2 YFSETQ. Trimming shortened V by 4 bases and J by 5 bases, and 18 bases separated the two germline ends. Written as DNA, the CDR3 is TGCGCCAGCAGCCTGCCCAGCGGGGGCGCGACTGAAGCTTTCTTT. Amino acids: CASSLPSGGATEAFF. Looking up the rest from reference TRBV5-1 and TRBJ1-1 gives the full variable domain: KAGVTQTPRYLIKTRGQQVTLSCSPISGHRSVSWYQQTPGQGLQFLFEYFSETQRNKGNFPGRFSGRQFSNSRSEMNVSTLELGDSALYLCASSLPSGGATEAFFGQGTRLTVV.

The DNA of the CDR3 is TGTGCCACCAGGGCTAACAGGGGGCGTAACACTGAAGCTTTCTTT. Encoded protein: CATRANRGRNTEAFF. The V gene is TRBV24-1, the J gene TRBJ1-1; 9 nucleotides align to TRBD1. This CDR3 has 15 amino acids. CDR1 and CDR2 from the germline V gene are KGHDR and SFDVKD. V shed 7 bases, J shed 2 bases, and the junction held 7 bases outside the gene matches.

This clone was seen a single time. The genes are TRBV19 and TRBJ2-3, with unresolved D. The CDR3 covers 15 residues. V lost 3 bases, J lost 1 base, and 11 bases lay in between. Germline loops: CDR1 LNHDA, CDR2 SQIVND (reference sequence). The CDR3 coding sequence is TGTGCCAGTAGTATCATGTTTCGGGGCACAGATACGCAGTATTTT. It translates to CASSIMFRGTDTQYF.

The chain is built from TRBV18 and TRBJ1-2, with unresolved D. The V end was cut by 0 bases, the J end by 2 bases, with 10 bases between. From germline, CDR1 is KGHSH and CDR2 LQKENI. The CDR3 consists of 15 residues. The CDR3 region has the DNA TGTGCCAGCTCACCACCCGCGACGGGGAACTATGGCTACACCTTC. It translates to CASSPPATGNYGYTF.

The V gene is TRBV6-5, the J gene TRBJ1-4, with D perhaps TRBD1 (6 bases). The CDR3 loop spans 13 amino acids. V dropped 1 base and J dropped 8 bases, with 8 bases sitting between them. Germline values: CDR1 MNHEY, CDR2 SVGAGI. The CDR3 here is CASSYWGPEKLFF. CDR3 bases: TGTGCCAGCAGTTACTGGGGGCCCGAAAAACTGTTTTTT.

V gene TRBV18 combines with J gene TRBJ2-6, with D maybe TRBD1 (6 bases). The CDR3 contains 17 residues. Germline V lookup: CDR1 KGHSH, CDR2 LQKENI. V was cut by 2 bases and J by 3 bases, with 14 bases left in between. This CDR3 is CASSPTGRGVGANVLTF. In nucleotides, the CDR3 is TGTGCCAGCTCACCAACGGGCAGGGGAGTTGGGGCCAACGTCCTGACTTTC.

The CDR3 bases are TGTGCCAGCAGCTTAGGATGGACAGAGACAGATACGCAGTATTTT. Residues: CASSLGWTETDTQYF. The V call is TRBV11-3, the J call TRBJ2-3, with D tentatively TRBD1 (6 bases). Per the germline V gene, CDR1 is SGHNT and CDR2 is YENEEA. The V and J ends lost 1 base and 3 bases respectively, with 11 bases between them. This CDR3 has 15 amino acids.

This rearrangement joins TRBV19 to TRBJ1-1; D gene uncertain. The CDR3 runs 11 residues. Looked up from germline, CDR1 is LNHDA and CDR2 is SQIVND (reference sequence). Trimming shortened V by 7 bases and J by 4 bases, and 7 bases separated the two germline ends. In DNA, the CDR3 is TGTGCCAGTAAACTATTCACTGAAGCTTTCTTT. Translation: CASKLFTEAFF.